These 20 T cell receptor beta chains were sequenced from one sample in a study of monozygotic twins with inflammatory bowel disease (dated by TCRdb to about 2019). The library relied on 5' RACE. Sequencing was carried out with an Illumina HiSeq 2500. Reprocessed by TCRdb, the reads give a single entry per CDR3 protein sequence, without DNA. The sample table gives around 150,000 distinct CDR3 sequences. The top ten clonotypes cover over 2.5% of the sample. The sequenced material came from blood. All receptors derive from a human donor with ulcerative colitis or Crohn's disease, or a healthy co-twin of an affected twin (not recorded which).

The chain employs TRBV29-1 and TRBJ2-4; TCRdb outputs TRBD1, but without DNA this stays unchecked. This CDR3 comprises 13 residues. Per the germline V gene, CDR1 is SQVTM and CDR2 is ANQGSEA. The CDR3: CSISRASKNMQYF.

J is TRBJ2-4 and V is TRBV6-1; the TRBD1 assignment by TCRdb is unverifiable without DNA. This CDR3 contains 15 residues. Germline V gene lookup returns CDR1 MNHNS and CDR2 SASEGT. CDR3 sequence reads: CASRDRERTKNMQYF.

This chain uses TRBV27 with TRBJ2-5; there is no DNA to check the TCRdb D call of TRBD2. The CDR3 has 15 residues. The germline V gene has CDR1 MNHEY and CDR2 SMNVEV (reference sequence). The chain's CDR3 is CASSFERAPYQAQYF.

The chain couples TRBV5-1 to TRBJ1-1. The CDR3 totals 15 residues. In germline, CDR1 is SGHRS, CDR2 YFSETQ. The CDR3 loop reads CASSRIRGMNTEAFF.

The V gene is TRBV7-3, the J gene TRBJ2-2; checking the TCRdb D call of TRBD1 is not possible without DNA. The CDR3 is 15 amino acids. CDR1 is SGHTA and CDR2 is FQGTGA in the germline V gene. CDR3 region: CASSPRQGGTGELFF. Looking up the rest from reference TRBV7-3 and TRBJ2-2 gives the full variable domain: GAGVSQTPSNKVTEKGKYVELRCDPISGHTALYWYRQSLGQGPEFLIYFQGTGAADDSGLPNDRFFAVRPEGSVSTLKIQRTERGDSAVYLCASSPRQGGTGELFFGEGSRLTVL.

The CDR3 sequence: CASSHRVNNQPQHF. The V gene is TRBV7-2, the J gene TRBJ1-5; with no DNA, the TCRdb D assignment of TRBD1 cannot be verified. CDR3 size: 14 residues. The germline CDR1 and CDR2 sequences are SGHTA and FQGNSA.

The chain recombines TRBV11-2 with TRBJ1-1; the TCRdb D gene call, TRBD1, has no DNA to confirm it. Germline CDR1 reads SGHAT; CDR2 reads FQNNGV. The CDR3 has 14 amino acids. Here the CDR3 reads CASSIRQANTEAFF. Full variable domain (remainder filled in from reference TRBV11-2 and TRBJ1-1): EAGVAQSPRYKIIEKRQSVAFWCNPISGHATLYWYQQILGQGPKLLIQFQNNGVVDDSQLPKDRFSAERLKGVDSTLKIQPAKLEDSAVYLCASSIRQANTEAFFGQGTRLTVV.

The chain carries TRBV21-1 and TRBJ2-1. TRBV21-1 represents a pseudogene. This CDR3 has 11 residues. CDR3 sequence: CASNSDNEQFF.

The rearrangement joins TRBV5-6 to TRBJ2-2. From germline, CDR1 is SGHDT and CDR2 YYEEEE. This CDR3 contains 14 residues. CDR3 residues: CASSLGIASGELFF.

The chain's CDR3 is CASSRRGGNEKLFF. The V gene is TRBV5-5, the J gene TRBJ1-4. Looked up from germline, CDR1 is SGHKS and CDR2 is YYEKEE (reference sequence). CDR3 size: 14 residues.

V gene TRBV24-1 combines with J gene TRBJ2-7; TCRdb names TRBD1, which stays unverified in the absence of DNA. Germline values: CDR1 KGHDR, CDR2 SFDVKD. This CDR3 is built from 15 residues. CDR3 in amino acids: CATSDAGTESYEQYF.

The chain carries TRBV29-1 and TRBJ2-5. The CDR3 consists of 11 residues. Germline CDR1 is SQVTM and CDR2 is ANQGSEA. CDR3 protein: CSVEGPETQYF.

The V and J genes are TRBV15 and TRBJ2-2. This CDR3 region has 18 residues. Germline CDR1 is LNHNV and CDR2 is YYDKDF (reference sequence). CDR3 loop: CATSRDLGWETNTGELFF.

The chain recombines TRBV11-2 with TRBJ2-7; lacking DNA, the TRBD1 call made by TCRdb goes unchecked. The CDR3 is made up of 16 amino acids. Germline V gene sequence: CDR1 SGHAT, CDR2 FQNNGV. CDR3 residues: CASSLNPGTGVGEQYF.

Measured by frequency, this clonotype is large. J is TRBJ2-7 and V is TRBV28; with no DNA, the TCRdb D assignment of TRBD1 cannot be verified. Germline V gives CDR1 MDHEN, CDR2 SYDVKM. The CDR3 totals 17 residues. CDR3 in amino acids: CASSSGFEAANNYEQYF. Full variable domain (rest looked up from reference TRBV28 and TRBJ2-7): DVKVTQSSRYLVKRTGEKVFLECVQDMDHENMFWYRQDPGLGLRLIYFSYDVKMKEKGDIPEGYSVSREKKERFSLILESASTNQTSMYLCASSSGFEAANNYEQYFGPGTRLTVT.

The chain carries TRBV4-2 and TRBJ1-3. Germline CDR1 and CDR2: LGHNA and YNFKEQ. This CDR3 spans 16 amino acids. CDR3 region: CASSQEEDDSGNTIYF.

The chain combines TRBV5-1 with TRBJ2-1; absent DNA, TCRdb's TRBD1 call cannot be checked. From germline, CDR1 is SGHRS and CDR2 YFSETQ. The CDR3 loop spans 15 amino acids. CDR3 sequence: CASSLSGTGYNEQFF.

The chain is built from TRBV10-3 and TRBJ1-2; the D gene TCRdb calls, TRBD1, cannot be checked with no DNA. The germline V gene encodes CDR1 ENHRY and CDR2 SYGVKD. The CDR3 loop spans 14 amino acids. CDR3 in amino acids: CAISAGNWDYGYTF.

The chain uses TRBV5-1 and TRBJ2-1. From germline, CDR1 is SGHRS and CDR2 YFSETQ. CDR3 length: 13 amino acids. The CDR3 here is CASSSLGGNEQFF.

The genes are TRBV7-9 and TRBJ2-5; lacking DNA, the TRBD2 call made by TCRdb goes unchecked. This CDR3 region has 16 residues. Germline V lookup: CDR1 SEHNR, CDR2 FQNEAQ (reference sequence). The CDR3: CASSSVWASSLETQYF. Drawing the rest from reference TRBV7-9 and TRBJ2-5, the complete variable domain is DTGVSQNPRHKITKRGQNVTFRCDPISEHNRLYWYRQTLGQGPEFLTYFQNEAQLEKSRLLSDRFSAERPKGSFSTLEIQRTEQGDSAMYLCASSSVWASSLETQYFGPGTRLLVL.